This T cell receptor beta chain was observed in a study of blood T cells in healthy people across ages. Overall study results and limits: It was not possible, with unsorted PBMCs, to conclusively compare naive and antigen-experienced cells.

A sample-barcoded 5' primer and a J-beta primer mix were used in a second PCR of roughly 6 to 11 cycles. Using its own MiXCR run on the 5' RACE reads, TCRdb lists one record per CDR3 protein. The profile shows over 1,300,000 distinct CDR3 sequences, 45% to 70% of them singletons. Every donor gave 8 to 10 milliliters of peripheral blood. There were at least 5 micrograms of total RNA extracted from every sample. Germline assignment: CDR1 SGHVS and CDR2 FQNEAQ. V trimming: 8 bases; J trimming: 7 bases; junction bases outside the gene matches: 6. This CDR3 region has 12 residues. A word on this clonotype: Its antigen is unknown.

Sequencing used blood. V and J are TRBV7-8 and TRBJ2-7; TRBD1 agrees at 9 bases. The sequence derives from a man aged 18 to 30 in good health. The CDR3 sequence is CASQQGAGEQYF. CDR3 coding DNA: TGTGCCAGCCAACAGGGGGCGGGAGAGCAGTACTTC. The variable domain in full, completed from reference TRBV7-8 and TRBJ2-7, reads GAGVSQSPRYKVAKRGQDVALRCDPISGHVSLFWYQQALGQGPEFLTYFQNEAQLDKSGLPSDRFFAERPEGSVSTLKIQRTQQEDSAVYLCASQQGAGEQYFGPGTRLTVT.